A single T cell receptor (beta chain) is shown here with its context. The authors' processing: Quantification of nucleated cells was approximated via reference gene primer amplification. The assay was immunoSEQ multiplex PCR, and TCRdb's table has in-frame clones only and misses some. V and J calls plus clone size are reproduced from that table; the DNA served to infer D and trimming. This table has 300,000 to 450,000 clones, 75% to 90% appearing once. Germline values: CDR1 LNHDA, CDR2 SQIVND (reference sequence). The CDR3 is 14 amino acids. V trimming: 5 bases; J trimming: 10 bases; junction bases outside the gene matches: 13. The source of the sample is a study of blood T cell repertoires in COVID-19. Cohort assignment relied on participant-reported clinical history. Cohort 3 recovered donors had two negative PCRs, clearance, or symptom resolution.

The sequence was collected from a man younger than 35 who had recovered from COVID-19. V is TRBV19 and J is TRBJ1-2, with 7 nucleotides matching TRBD1. Material: PBMCs or T cells enriched from blood (not recorded which). The CDR3, as DNA: TGTGCCAGTAGTCATGTTTGGGGACAGCTCTTCTACACCTTC. This codes for CASSHVWGQLFYTF.